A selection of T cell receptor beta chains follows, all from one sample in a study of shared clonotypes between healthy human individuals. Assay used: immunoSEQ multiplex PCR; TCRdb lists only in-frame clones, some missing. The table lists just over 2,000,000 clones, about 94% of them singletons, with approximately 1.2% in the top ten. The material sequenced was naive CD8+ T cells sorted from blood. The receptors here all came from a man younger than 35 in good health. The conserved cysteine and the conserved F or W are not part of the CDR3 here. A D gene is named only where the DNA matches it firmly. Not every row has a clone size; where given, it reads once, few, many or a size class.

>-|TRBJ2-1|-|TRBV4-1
ASSHPGGPAIDEQF
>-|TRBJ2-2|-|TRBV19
ASQKPQGNGELF
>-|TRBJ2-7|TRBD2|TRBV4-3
ASSRRLAAGYEQY
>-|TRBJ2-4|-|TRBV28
ASSLSEDNIQY
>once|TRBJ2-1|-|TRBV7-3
ASSADSYNEQF
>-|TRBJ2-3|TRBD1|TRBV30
AWSEGQGKSDTQY
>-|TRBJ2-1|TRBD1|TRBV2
ASSDAAGGYNEQF
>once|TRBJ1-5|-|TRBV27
ASSFGGQPQH
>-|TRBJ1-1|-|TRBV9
ASSAEGGMRTEAF
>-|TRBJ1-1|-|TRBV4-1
ASSLSRTLTSEAF
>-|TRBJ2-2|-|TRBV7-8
ASSFSYAGTPSGELF
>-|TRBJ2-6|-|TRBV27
ASSLLGHLSGANVLT
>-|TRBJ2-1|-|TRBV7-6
ASSLGDYLPI
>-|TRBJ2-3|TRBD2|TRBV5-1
ASSGFGTSGSFSTDTQY
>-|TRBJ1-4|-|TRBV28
ASSLFPRQIGDEKLF
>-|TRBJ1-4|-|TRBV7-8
ASSLGSGNEKLF
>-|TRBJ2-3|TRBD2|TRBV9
ASSVEGGADTQY
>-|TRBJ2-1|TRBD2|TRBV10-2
ASSEQGTSGSRGQF
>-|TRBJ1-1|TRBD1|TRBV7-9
ASRTGGGLNTEAF
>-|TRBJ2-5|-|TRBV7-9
ASSLLESEETQY
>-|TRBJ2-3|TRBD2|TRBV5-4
ASSLGGKGLAGLSTDTQY
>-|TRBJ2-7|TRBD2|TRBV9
ASSPSGGSYEQY
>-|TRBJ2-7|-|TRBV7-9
ASSGGGEDYEQY
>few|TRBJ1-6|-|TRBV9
ASSDNSWGNSPLH
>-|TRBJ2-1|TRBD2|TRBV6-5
ASSIPGLAIDEQF
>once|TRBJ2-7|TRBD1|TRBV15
ATSRDTEGAREQY
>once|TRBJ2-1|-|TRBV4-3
ASSRGQGGGYNEQF
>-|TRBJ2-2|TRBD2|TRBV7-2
ASSLRLAGTGELF
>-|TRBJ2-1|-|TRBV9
ASSVEGVTYNEQF
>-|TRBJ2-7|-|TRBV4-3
ASSPGRDYEQY
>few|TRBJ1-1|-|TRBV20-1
SARMNTEAF
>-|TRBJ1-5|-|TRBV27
ASSLQAFNQPQH
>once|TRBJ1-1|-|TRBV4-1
ASSDSWGVATEAF
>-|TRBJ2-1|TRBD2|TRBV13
ASSLGLAGGLGYNEQF
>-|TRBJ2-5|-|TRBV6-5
ASSYSSASRETQY
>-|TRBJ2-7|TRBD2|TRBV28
ASSSIGGVSYEQY
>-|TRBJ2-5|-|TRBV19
ASNAGFQETQY
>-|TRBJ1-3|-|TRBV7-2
ASSGDDTIY
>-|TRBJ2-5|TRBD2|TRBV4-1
ASSQDRLAGVTETQY
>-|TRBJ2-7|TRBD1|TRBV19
ASSVRQGGYEQY
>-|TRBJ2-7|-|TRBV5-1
ASSLGLEGPPYEQY
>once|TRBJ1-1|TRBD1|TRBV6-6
ASSASGGLGTEAF
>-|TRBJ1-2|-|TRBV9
ASSRVSGYT
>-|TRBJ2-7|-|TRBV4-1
ASSQSTVTYEQY
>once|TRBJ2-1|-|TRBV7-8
ASSPQGNLHNEQF
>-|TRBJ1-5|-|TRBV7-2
ASSSTATQPQH
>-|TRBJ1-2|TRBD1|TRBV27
ASSPYTGGGYT
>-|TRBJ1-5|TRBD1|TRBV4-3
ASSQDLWDRTQPQH
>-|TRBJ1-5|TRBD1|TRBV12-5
ASGLYAGTGINQPQH
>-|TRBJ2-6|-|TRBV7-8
ASSLHRDGSSGANVLT
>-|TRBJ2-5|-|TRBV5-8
ASRTAREAETQY
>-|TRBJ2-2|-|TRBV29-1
SVADLGTGELF
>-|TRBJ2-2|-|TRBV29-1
SVLGSSGELF
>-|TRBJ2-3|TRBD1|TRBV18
ASSPVDREDTQY
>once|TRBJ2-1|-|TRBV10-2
ASTYQKNEQF
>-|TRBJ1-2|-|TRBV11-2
ASSLDGGGYGYT